This T cell receptor (beta chain) is drawn from a study of blood T cells in healthy people across ages. Study-level points and caveats: Leaving the PBMCs unsorted stopped any conclusive comparison of naive versus antigen-experienced cells.

The authors ran a second PCR of about 7 to 12 cycles using a sample-barcoded 5' primer and a J-beta primer mix. The yield of each sample was at least 2.5 million CDR3-containing paired-end reads. One entry per CDR3 protein, called by TCRdb with MiXCR from the 5' RACE reads. The sample has over 450,000 distinct CDR3 sequences, approximately 25% seen once. This clonotype turned up a few times. Antigen specificity is unknown. This CDR3 is 17 amino acids long. Those donating, healthy Caucasian individuals from Russia, were aged 6 to 90. These sequences were also reported in another study, on T cells of mothers and their children. According to that study: Related mother-child pairs showed slightly, non-significantly higher overlap than unrelated pairs.

The chain recombines TRBV21-1 with TRBJ2-7; TRBD1 reflects the table's D call only, with no check against the DNA. TRBV21-1 is assigned pseudogene status. The material sequenced was blood. The receptor's source is a boy aged 10-17 years in good health. The CDR3 DNA reads TGTGCCAGCAGCAGGGCACCGGACAGGCCGAGCTCCTACGAGCAGTACTTC. Translating gives CASSRAPDRPSSYEQYF.